Listed here are 30 T cell receptor beta chains from one sample, sequenced in a study of blood T cell repertoires in COVID-19. Measured with immunoSEQ multiplex PCR; TCRdb has only the in-frame clones, and not every one. This table has over 40,000 clones, about nine tenths appearing once. Sequenced: peripheral blood. The receptors here all came from a man between 65 and 85 years old with acute or convalescent COVID-19.

The CDR3 coding sequence is TGTGCCAGTAGTAAGACAGTTAACACTGAAGCTTTCTTT. The encoded protein is CASSKTVNTEAFF. The rearrangement joins TRBV19 to TRBJ1-1; tentative D call: TRBD1 (5 bases). Germline CDR1 is LNHDA and CDR2 is SQIVND (reference sequence). This CDR3 contains 13 residues. V gave up 4 bases and J gave up 2 bases, with 8 bases separating them.

This clone was detected a few times. This chain connects TRBV6-2 or TRBV6-3 to TRBJ1-2; D possibly corresponds to TRBD1 (6 bases). The CDR3 is 16 amino acids. Germline V CDR1 and CDR2: MNHEY, SVGEGT. V lost 4 bases and J 2 bases, leaving 17 bases between the germline ends. CDR3 DNA: TGTGCCAGCAGTTCCCAAGGGGGGGCCGGAAACTATGGCTACACCTTC. This translates into CASSSQGGAGNYGYTF.

The gene calls are TRBV5-1 and TRBJ2-7; 7 bases fit TRBD1. This CDR3 has 14 residues. CDR1 and CDR2 (germline): SGHRS, YFSETQ. V lost 4 bases, J lost 5 bases, and 9 bases stayed unmatched. Here the CDR3 reads CASSPFDRANEQYF. CDR3 bases: TGCGCCAGCAGCCCTTTTGACAGGGCCAACGAGCAGTACTTC.

The J gene is TRBJ1-1, the V gene TRBV19; no reliable D call. This CDR3 contains 13 residues. The germline V gene has CDR1 LNHDA and CDR2 SQIVND (reference sequence). Trimming took 3 bases from V and 4 from J, leaving 9 bases between them. CDR3 amino acids: CASSMMGGTEAFF. As DNA, the CDR3 is TGTGCCAGTAGTATGATGGGAGGCACTGAAGCTTTCTTT. The full variable domain, its missing parts supplied by reference TRBV19 and TRBJ1-1, is DGGITQSPKYLFRKEGQNVTLSCEQNLNHDAMYWYRQDPGQGLRLIYYSQIVNDFQKGDIAEGYSVSREKKESFPLTVTSAQKNPTAFYLCASSMMGGTEAFFGQGTRLTVV.

The chain recombines TRBV9 with TRBJ2-1, with a weak D call TRBD2 (5 bases). The V gene lost 4 bases and the J gene lost 2 bases, with 13 bases spanning the gap. This CDR3 spans 15 amino acids. Germline loops: CDR1 SGDLS, CDR2 YYNGEE. The CDR3 here is CASSITSSPYNEQFF. CDR3 nucleotides: TGTGCCAGCAGCATTACTAGTTCCCCCTACAATGAGCAGTTCTTC.

V is TRBV6-1 and J is TRBJ2-1, with 8 bases fitting TRBD1. Losses at the gene ends were 2 bases for V and 6 bases for J; bases not matched to a gene: 3. In germline, CDR1 is MNHNS, CDR2 SASEGT. This CDR3 contains 14 residues. DNA of the CDR3: TGTGCCAGCAGTGAATATGGACAGGGCAATGAGCAGTTCTTC. Translated: CASSEYGQGNEQFF.

The CDR3 here is CASSFSGTSYEQYF. For the CDR3, the DNA is TGTGCCAGCAGCTTCTCCGGGACTTCCTACGAGCAGTACTTC. V usage is TRBV7-8 and J usage is TRBJ2-7, with D possibly TRBD2 on 6 matching bases. The CDR3 spans 14 residues. Trimming cost V 3 bases and J 1 base, with 10 bases left between them. Germline CDR1 reads SGHVS; CDR2 reads FQNEAQ. The full variable domain, rest sourced from reference TRBV7-8 and TRBJ2-7, is GAGVSQSPRYKVAKRGQDVALRCDPISGHVSLFWYQQALGQGPEFLTYFQNEAQLDKSGLPSDRFFAERPEGSVSTLKIQRTQQEDSAVYLCASSFSGTSYEQYFGPGTRLTVT.

The CDR3 reads CASSPRAAYMNTEAFF. The CDR3 region has the DNA TGTGCCAGCTCACCACGGGCAGCCTACATGAACACTGAAGCTTTCTTT. The chain employs TRBV18 and TRBJ1-1, with D uncertain. V was cut by 1 base and J by 0 bases, with 12 bases left in between. This CDR3 region has 16 residues. From germline, CDR1 is KGHSH and CDR2 LQKENI.

This chain links TRBV7-6 with TRBJ2-7, with a possible D match to TRBD1 (6 bases). The germline CDR1 and CDR2 sequences are SGHVS and FNYEAQ. The CDR3 has 15 amino acids. The V end lost 2 bases, the J end lost 2 bases, and 13 bases lay between the germline ends. Here the CDR3 reads CASSLHTGTTYEQYF. The DNA of the CDR3 is TGTGCCAGCAGCTTACATACCGGGACAACCTACGAGCAGTACTTC. The whole variable domain, filled in from reference TRBV7-6 and TRBJ2-7, reads GAGVSQSPRYKVTKRGQDVALRCDPISGHVSLYWYRQALGQGPEFLTYFNYEAQQDKSGLPNDRFSAERPEGSISTLTIQRTEQRDSAMYRCASSLHTGTTYEQYFGPGTRLTVT.

J is TRBJ1-2 and V is TRBV3-1 (or the pseudogene TRBV3-2); no clear D gene. V shed 2 bases and J shed 4 bases, with 17 bases lying between them. CDR1 and CDR2 from the germline V gene are LGHDT and YNNKEL (reference sequence). The CDR3 extends over 16 amino acids. CDR3 in DNA: TGTGCCAGCAGCCAACGGGTCACCACAATGGGCTATGGCTACACCTTC. Amino acid sequence: CASSQRVTTMGYGYTF.

This chain connects TRBV7-9 to TRBJ2-3; unclear D gene. The germline gives CDR1 SEHNR, CDR2 FQNEAQ (reference sequence). Between the trimmed V and J ends, which lost 3 bases and 0 bases, there was a span of 19 bases. This CDR3 contains 18 residues. Written as DNA, the CDR3 is TGTGCCAGCAGCTTCTTGAGGCCCTCGACTTGGAGCACAGATACGCAGTATTTT. It translates to CASSFLRPSTWSTDTQYF.

The chain combines TRBV7-9 with TRBJ2-1; 9 nucleotides align to TRBD2. This CDR3 is 15 amino acids long. Germline V gene lookup returns CDR1 SEHNR and CDR2 FQNEAQ (reference sequence). After removal of 5 bases from V and 5 bases from J, the junction contained 7 bases not matched to a gene. The CDR3 loop reads CASSLLGLANNEQFF. DNA for the CDR3: TGTGCCAGCAGCCTCCTCGGACTAGCGAACAATGAGCAGTTCTTC.

This chain links TRBV4-1 with TRBJ1-2; D is ambiguous. The CDR3 extends over 15 amino acids. The germline V and J ends were trimmed by 0 bases and 2 bases, with 10 bases remaining between them. CDR1 is MGHRA and CDR2 is YSYEKL in the germline V gene. CDR3 sequence (DNA): TGCGCCAGCAGCCAAGAAGCCCGCCGGAACTATGGCTACACCTTC. Translated, it gives CASSQEARRNYGYTF.

This clone was seen once. This rearrangement joins TRBV4-3 to TRBJ1-1, with TRBD1 matching over 8 bases. CDR3 length: 15 amino acids. Germline CDR1 reads LGHNA; CDR2 reads YSLEER. V lost 3 bases and J lost 1; bases outside the gene matches: 4. CDR3 nucleotides: TGCGCCAGCAGCCAGGTTGACAGGGGGAACACTGAAGCTTTCTTT. Its translation: CASSQVDRGNTEAFF.

The V call is TRBV18, the J call TRBJ2-2, with 8 positions matching TRBD2. The CDR3 has 16 residues. The trim removed 3 bases at V and 0 bases at J, leaving 3 bases unmatched. CDR1 is KGHSH and CDR2 is LQKENI in the germline V gene. Here the CDR3 DNA reads TGTGCCAGCTCACCGCGCGGGGGGACGAACACCGGGGAGCTGTTTTTT. Amino acid sequence: CASSPRGGTNTGELFF.

In this sample, this clone turned up once. The chain joins TRBV4-2 to TRBJ1-2; no firm D call. CDR3 length: 17 amino acids. Trimming shortened V by 0 bases and J by 4 bases, and 18 bases separated the two germline ends. Germline V gene sequence: CDR1 LGHNA, CDR2 YNFKEQ. CDR3 bases: TGTGCCAGCAGCCAAGATAACAGAGGGTTGTTTATCTATGGCTACACCTTC. Protein: CASSQDNRGLFIYGYTF.

This clone occurred once. The rearrangement uses TRBV21-1 and TRBJ1-4; TRBD1 was called by the table and not checked on the DNA. TRBV21-1 represents a pseudogene. The CDR3 extends over 16 amino acids. The CDR3 DNA reads TGTGCCAGCAGCAATAATAAGCGACAGGGCCCTGAAAAACTGTTTTTT. This gives the protein CASSNNKRQGPEKLFF.

The chain couples TRBV7-3 to TRBJ1-1, with D uncertain. The length of the CDR3 is 15 residues. Per germline, CDR1 SGHTA and CDR2 FQGTGA. V gave up 1 base and J gave up 1 base, with 10 bases separating them. The CDR3 loop is CASSLRAGENTEAFF. The CDR3, as DNA: TGTGCCAGCAGCTTAAGGGCGGGAGAGAACACTGAAGCTTTCTTT.

This clone appeared a single time. The chain couples TRBV7-7 to TRBJ2-2; D unclear. V was clipped by 0 bases and J by 5 bases, with 10 bases between them. The CDR3 loop spans 15 amino acids. Per germline, CDR1 SSHAT and CDR2 FNYEAQ (reference sequence). CDR3 sequence: CASSLASTGTGELFF. CDR3 nucleotide sequence: TGTGCCAGCAGCTTAGCTTCGACTGGTACCGGGGAGCTGTTTTTT.

The rearrangement uses TRBV19 and TRBJ1-1; D might be TRBD1 (5 bases). CDR1 is LNHDA and CDR2 is SQIVND in the germline V gene (reference sequence). The CDR3 is 13 amino acids. The germline V and J ends were trimmed by 7 bases and 3 bases, with 12 bases remaining between them. As DNA, the CDR3 is TGTGCCAGTACCCCCGACAGTTACACTGAAGCTTTCTTT. The encoded protein is CASTPDSYTEAFF.

The chain carries TRBV30 and TRBJ1-2; D remains unclear. CDR3 length equals 12 residues. Germline CDR1 is GTSNPN and CDR2 is SVGIG (reference sequence). V was trimmed by 4 bases and J by 8 bases, leaving 14 bases between them. CDR3 sequence: CAWMAGSGGYTF. As DNA, the CDR3 is TGTGCCTGGATGGCGGGTTCTGGGGGCTACACCTTC. Filled out from reference TRBV30 and TRBJ1-2, the complete variable domain reads SQTIHQWPATLVQPVGSPLSLECTVEGTSNPNLYWYRQAAGRGLQLLFYSVGIGQISSEVPQNLSASRPQDRQFILSSKKLLLSDSGFYLCAWMAGSGGYTFGSGTRLTVV.

J is TRBJ1-2 and V is TRBV5-1, with D maybe TRBD1 (5 bases). The V and J ends lost 1 base and 6 bases respectively, with 13 bases between them. The length of the CDR3 is 14 residues. CDR1 and CDR2 (germline): SGHRS, YFSETQ. CDR3 amino acids: CASSLQWAGNGYTF. CDR3 coding DNA: TGCGCCAGCAGCTTGCAGTGGGCAGGGAATGGCTACACCTTC.

The chain joins TRBV21-1 to TRBJ2-7; TRBD1, the table's D call, was not compared with the DNA. TRBV21-1 constitutes a pseudogene. There are 15 residues in the CDR3. The CDR3 here is CASPQTQGPLYEQYF. As DNA, the CDR3 is TGTGCCAGTCCCCAAACCCAGGGCCCACTTTACGAGCAGTACTTC.

The chain uses TRBV27 and TRBJ2-7; 7 bases map to TRBD1. Germline V gene sequence: CDR1 MNHEY, CDR2 SMNVEV (reference sequence). The CDR3 spans 14 residues. The trim removed 5 bases at V and 1 base at J, leaving 5 bases unmatched. The CDR3 sequence: CASSSETGSYEQYF. CDR3 sequence (DNA): TGTGCCAGCAGTAGCGAGACAGGGTCCTACGAGCAGTACTTC.

V usage is TRBV27 and J usage is TRBJ2-7; tentative D call: TRBD1 (8 bases). In germline, CDR1 is MNHEY, CDR2 SMNVEV (reference sequence). Trimming took off 5 bases at V and 3 bases at J, with 17 bases between the two ends. This CDR3 contains 15 residues. The DNA of the CDR3 is TGTGCCAGCAGTCCGCGACAGGGGACTAACTACGAGCAGTACTTC. Translating gives CASSPRQGTNYEQYF.

This clone has only a few counts. CDR3 protein: CASTRDLPREKLFF. The CDR3 DNA follows: TGTGCCAGTACTCGGGACTTACCGAGGGAAAAACTGTTTTTT. The chain carries TRBV2 and TRBJ1-4; possibly TRBD1 for D (5 bases). This CDR3 contains 14 residues. V lost 9 bases and J 8 bases, leaving 19 bases between the germline ends. CDR1 and CDR2 (germline): SNHLY, FYNNEI.

This clone appeared once. The genes are TRBV5-1 and TRBJ2-1; D might be TRBD1 (6 bases). V was clipped by 0 bases and J by 6 bases, with 7 bases between them. In germline, CDR1 is SGHRS, CDR2 YFSETQ. The CDR3 is 13 amino acids. The CDR3 loop is CASSLEGGNEQFF. CDR3 in DNA: TGCGCCAGCAGCTTGGAAGGGGGCAATGAGCAGTTCTTC.

V is TRBV5-6 and J is TRBJ1-5; a weak D match, TRBD1 (6 bases). Germline loops: CDR1 SGHDT, CDR2 YYEEEE. V dropped 4 bases and J dropped 7 bases, with 18 bases sitting between them. This CDR3 is built from 15 residues. The CDR3 reads CASSVGAGWGQPQHF. In nucleotides, the CDR3 is TGTGCCAGCAGCGTGGGGGCAGGGTGGGGCCAGCCCCAGCATTTT.

This clone was counted a few times. The chain has TRBV15 and TRBJ2-1, with 10 nucleotides matching TRBD2. The CDR3 length is 17 residues. J lost 4 bases, V lost 0 bases, and 6 bases had no gene match. CDR1 and CDR2 from the germline V gene are LNHNV and YYDKDF (reference sequence). The chain's CDR3 is CATSREVAGGRYNEQFF. The CDR3 DNA sequence: TGTGCCACCAGCAGAGAAGTAGCGGGGGGCCGGTACAATGAGCAGTTCTTC.

The chain carries TRBV11-3 and TRBJ1-6, with a weak D call TRBD1 (5 bases). This CDR3 has 13 residues. The germline CDR1 and CDR2 sequences are SGHNT and YENEEA. V gave up 5 bases and J gave up 6 bases, with 8 bases separating them. CDR3: CASSPDSNSPLHF. The CDR3 DNA sequence: TGTGCCAGCAGCCCAGACAGTAATTCACCCCTCCACTTT.